This record covers a single T cell receptor beta chain. Its antigen is currently unknown. The CDR3 is 16 amino acids. Germline V lookup: CDR1 SGDLS, CDR2 YYNGEE. Trimming took 3 bases from V and 4 from J; bases not matched to a gene: 9. Constant-segment-primed 5'RACE gave TCR alpha and TCR beta cDNA libraries with sample barcodes and UMIs. From the 5' RACE reads, TCRdb called clonotypes with MiXCR, one entry per CDR3 protein. The sample contains hundreds of thousands of distinct CDR3 sequences, 18% of which appear only once. These data originate in a study of T-cell memory formation after mild COVID-19. Whole-study context: Largely, the TCR clusters proved donor specific.

Study-wide results and caveats: Later expanders leaned CD4+, whereas day 15 to 85 contracting clones were balanced CD4/CD8. Pre-infection memory carried some responding clones, suggesting that cross-reactive memory joined.

The clonotype was recovered from an adult woman who had mild COVID-19 (a few samples of this study predate the infection). Cell type and time point are not known. The specimen was PBMCs or a T cell subset sorted from them (not recorded which). The gene calls are TRBV9 and TRBJ2-3; 9 bases agree with TRBD1. The chain's CDR3 is CASSDSGTGSADTQYF. CDR3 sequence (DNA): TGTGCCAGCAGCGATTCCGGGACAGGGTCTGCAGATACGCAGTATTTT.